A single sample is the source of the 21 T cell receptor beta chains below, sequenced in a study of read filtering for tumor transcriptome and immune sequencing. Molecular barcoded adaptors covering alpha/delta and beta/gamma chains were used on approximately 400 ng RNA. One entry per CDR3 protein results from TCRdb running MiXCR on the reads. The sample yields about 86,000 distinct CDR3 sequences, about 12% seen once. Sequenced: a population of CD138-negative cells sorted from bone marrow. The receptors here all came from a donor at least 40 years old with multiple myeloma.

Details on this clonotype: It differs at one base from a far larger clone, so likely a read error. The chain recombines TRBV5-5 with TRBJ2-1; maybe TRBD2 (5 bases). The CDR3 length is 15 residues. CDR1 and CDR2 (germline): SGHKS, YYEKEE (reference sequence). DNA of the CDR3: TGTGCCAGCAGCAGAGACCTAGCCGTCGGGAATGAGCAGCTCTTC. Translated: CASSRDLAVGNEQLF. The whole variable domain, filled in from reference TRBV5-5 and TRBJ2-1, reads DAGVTQSPTHLIKTRGQQVTLRCSPISGHKSVSWYQQVLGQGPQFIFQYYEKEERGRGNFPDRFSARQFPNYSSELNVNALLLGDSALYLCASSRDLAVGNEQLFGPGTRLTVL.

This clonotype was recorded at least ten times. CDR3 loop: CSAHGLNYEQYF. DNA of the CDR3: TGCAGTGCTCATGGGTTAAATTACGAGCAGTACTTC. The chain employs TRBV20-1 and TRBJ2-7, with D hard to call. The germline V and J ends were trimmed by 5 bases and 4 bases, with 12 bases remaining between them. CDR3 length: 12 residues. Germline loops: CDR1 DFQATT, CDR2 SNEGSKA (reference sequence).

This clonotype was counted many times. V gene TRBV6-1 combines with J gene TRBJ2-4; no definite D call. Trimming took 5 bases from V and 1 from J, leaving 9 bases between them. The length of the CDR3 is 14 residues. Per germline, CDR1 MNHNS and CDR2 SASEGT. CDR3 in DNA: TGTGCCAGCAGTCCCATGGCGGCCAAAAACATTCAGTACTTC. Translated, it gives CASSPMAAKNIQYF.

At least ten counts were recorded for this clonotype. The chain recombines TRBV9 with TRBJ1-6; 7 nucleotides align to TRBD1. V gave up 2 bases and J gave up 6 bases; unmatched junction bases: 5. Germline V CDR1 and CDR2: SGDLS, YYNGEE. The CDR3 extends over 15 amino acids. The CDR3 is CASSVGTVPNSPLHF. CDR3 nucleotide sequence: TGTGCCAGCAGCGTGGGGACAGTACCTAATTCACCCCTCCACTTT.

This clonotype was recorded many times. The chain joins TRBV29-1 to TRBJ2-5, with D possibly TRBD2 on 7 matching bases. With 5 bases removed from V and 2 bases from J, the gap between germline ends came to 12 bases. The CDR3 totals 13 residues. CDR1 and CDR2 (germline): SQVTM, ANQGSEA. CDR3 nucleotide sequence: TGCAGCGTTAAGGGGGGGAGGCAAGAGACCCAGTACTTC. Translating gives CSVKGGRQETQYF. Looking up the rest from reference TRBV29-1 and TRBJ2-5 gives the full variable domain: SAVISQKPSRDICQRGTSLTIQCQVDSQVTMMFWYRQQPGQSLTLIATANQGSEATYESGFVIDKFPISRPNLTFSTLTVSNMSPEDSSIYLCSVKGGRQETQYFGPGTRLLVL.

The gene calls are TRBV7-2 and TRBJ1-2; D gene uncertain. Germline-derived CDR1 and CDR2 are SGHTA and FQGNSA. This CDR3 is 14 amino acids long. Trimming removed 1 base from V and 4 bases from J, with 10 bases in between. The CDR3 nucleotides read TGTGCCAGCAGCTTAGGTCCCAGACTCTATGGCTACACCTTC. This encodes CASSLGPRLYGYTF.

The chain joins TRBV20-1 to TRBJ2-5; 11 bases fit TRBD1. The CDR3 has 13 amino acids. V was clipped by 5 bases and J by 5 bases; unmatched bases: 4. The germline gives CDR1 DFQATT, CDR2 SNEGSKA (reference sequence). CDR3 region: CSAEDRGLETQYF. The CDR3 DNA sequence: TGCAGTGCTGAGGACAGGGGGCTGGAGACCCAGTACTTC.

This clonotype was counted many times. This chain links TRBV7-9 with TRBJ1-3, with TRBD1 as a possible D gene (5 bases). Looked up from germline, CDR1 is SEHNR and CDR2 is FQNEAQ (reference sequence). The CDR3 loop spans 13 amino acids. Trimming stripped 5 bases from V and 8 bases from J, with 13 bases between. CDR3 region: CASSISEGDTIYF. The CDR3, as DNA: TGTGCCAGCAGCATTTCTGAAGGGGACACCATATATTTT.

This clonotype was recorded at least ten times. The V gene is TRBV29-1, the J gene TRBJ2-5, with 7 positions matching TRBD2. Trimming took 6 bases from V and 2 from J; bases not matched to a gene: 6. Germline CDR1 SQVTM, CDR2 ANQGSEA. CDR3 length: 13 residues. CDR3 bases: TGCAGCGTCGGTTTACTAGCGCAAGAGACCCAGTACTTC. Amino acid sequence: CSVGLLAQETQYF.

This clonotype was detected many times. The chain recombines TRBV6-5 with TRBJ2-7, with 8 bases aligning to TRBD2. Germline V lookup: CDR1 MNHEY, CDR2 SVGAGI. J lost 3 bases, V lost 5 bases, and 12 bases had no gene match. CDR3 length: 16 residues. The CDR3 DNA follows: TGTGCCAGCAGTCGGCCCGTCAGCGGGGGAGGCTACGAGCAGTACTTC. This gives the protein CASSRPVSGGGYEQYF.

This clonotype was detected only a few times. This chain joins TRBV20-1 and TRBJ1-2; D uncertain. Germline values: CDR1 DFQATT, CDR2 SNEGSKA (reference sequence). The CDR3 extends over 12 amino acids. Between the trimmed V and J ends, which lost 6 bases and 4 bases, there was a span of 12 bases. This chain's CDR3 is CSAEVSAYGYTF. CDR3 in DNA: TGCAGTGCGGAAGTCTCGGCCTATGGCTACACCTTC.

About this clonotype itself: A much larger clone is a single base away; this may be a read error. The chain joins TRBV25-1 to TRBJ2-3; 13 nucleotides match TRBD2. The CDR3 has 15 residues. The germline V gene has CDR1 MGHDK and CDR2 SYGVNS. Germline trimming cut 4 bases from V and 3 bases from J; bases unmatched to any gene: 1. The CDR3 region is CASSGTSGRTDTQYF. The CDR3 DNA sequence: TGTGCCAGCAGTGGGACTAGCGGGAGAACAGATACGCAGTATTTT.

This clonotype was observed at least ten times. The rearrangement uses TRBV5-1 and TRBJ2-5, with unresolved D. Deletions cut 2 bases from V and 1 base from J, with 6 bases between. Germline V gives CDR1 SGHRS, CDR2 YFSETQ. This CDR3 has 13 amino acids. CDR3 nucleotides: TGCGCCAGCAGCTTTACGAGCCAAGAGACCCAGTACTTC. Translated: CASSFTSQETQYF.

In its sample, this clonotype was seen many times. The chain combines TRBV19 with TRBJ2-7; 13 bases agree with TRBD2. There are 16 residues in the CDR3. Germline V gives CDR1 LNHDA, CDR2 SQIVND (reference sequence). J gave up 4 bases and V 5 bases, and 8 bases lay outside the gene matches. DNA for the CDR3: TGTGCCAGTAGTCCCCGGACTAGCGGGAGCGTTTACGAGCAGTACTTC. Its translation is CASSPRTSGSVYEQYF.

This clonotype is medium-sized. The V call is TRBV29-1, the J call TRBJ2-1, with D uncertain. Per germline, CDR1 SQVTM and CDR2 ANQGSEA. The CDR3 loop spans 16 amino acids. V lost 3 bases and J lost 0, with 15 bases in between. CDR3 sequence: CSVDIGRSSSYNEQFF. The CDR3 DNA sequence: TGCAGCGTTGACATAGGACGGTCCAGCTCCTACAATGAGCAGTTCTTC.

The chain joins TRBV7-7 to TRBJ1-4; perhaps TRBD1 as D (5 bases). The V gene lost 5 bases and the J gene lost 8 bases, with 15 bases spanning the gap. The CDR3 sequence is 14 residues long. The germline gives CDR1 SSHAT, CDR2 FNYEAQ (reference sequence). The CDR3 here is CASSRGAVVEKLFF. The CDR3 nucleotides read TGTGCCAGCAGCCGAGGGGCGGTCGTGGAAAAACTGTTTTTT. Full variable domain (outside the CDR3, taken from reference TRBV7-7 and TRBJ1-4): GAGVSQSPRYKVTKRGQDVTLRCDPISSHATLYWYQQALGQGPEFLTYFNYEAQPDKSGLPSDRFSAERPEGSISTLTIQRTEQRDSAMYRCASSRGAVVEKLFFGSGTQLSVL.

In its sample, this clonotype was seen many times. The genes are TRBV28 and TRBJ2-1; TRBD2 agrees at 9 bases. Germline loops: CDR1 MDHEN, CDR2 SYDVKM. Trimming took 6 bases from V and 1 from J; bases not matched to a gene: 4. The CDR3 covers 15 residues. CDR3: CASRGSGSSYNEQFF. CDR3 bases: TGTGCCAGCAGAGGTAGCGGGAGTTCCTACAATGAGCAGTTCTTC.

The chain combines TRBV2 with TRBJ2-1; 9 positions match TRBD2. Trimming at V came to 3 bases and at J to 4 bases, leaving 4 bases not matched to a gene. CDR3 size: 15 residues. Germline lookup yields CDR1 SNHLY and CDR2 FYNNEI. The CDR3 is CASSDSGGIYNEQFF. The CDR3 DNA reads as TGTGCCAGCAGTGATAGCGGGGGTATTTACAATGAGCAGTTCTTC.

This clonotype was seen ten or more times. V and J are TRBV5-1 and TRBJ1-2; 9 nucleotides line up with TRBD1. This CDR3 comprises 14 residues. Germline V gives CDR1 SGHRS, CDR2 YFSETQ. V shed 5 bases and J 6 bases; nucleotides not matched to a gene: 8. CDR3 in DNA: TGCGCCAGCAGGTGGGGGACAGGGTCAAATGGCTACACCTTC. The encoded protein is CASRWGTGSNGYTF. The entire variable domain, with the rest obtained from reference TRBV5-1 and TRBJ1-2, is as follows: KAGVTQTPRYLIKTRGQQVTLSCSPISGHRSVSWYQQTPGQGLQFLFEYFSETQRNKGNFPGRFSGRQFSNSRSEMNVSTLELGDSALYLCASRWGTGSNGYTFGSGTRLTVV.

V gene TRBV5-4 combines with J gene TRBJ2-5, with TRBD1 identical over 9 bases. This CDR3 spans 14 amino acids. The V gene end was trimmed by 4 bases and the J gene end by 4 bases; junction bases not matched to a gene: 5. Per the germline V gene, CDR1 is SGHNT and CDR2 is YYREEE (reference sequence). CDR3: CASSPRQGVETQYF. The CDR3 DNA follows: TGTGCCAGCAGCCCAAGACAGGGGGTAGAGACCCAGTACTTC.

This clonotype was recorded many times. The V gene is TRBV20-1, the J gene TRBJ2-5, with 9 bases that match TRBD1. This CDR3 is 14 amino acids long. V shed 5 bases, J shed 4 bases, and the junction held 8 bases outside the gene matches. Germline-derived CDR1 and CDR2 are DFQATT and SNEGSKA (reference sequence). The CDR3 coding sequence is TGCAGTGCTGCGCCGGGACAGGGAGGAGAGACCCAGTACTTC. Amino acids: CSAAPGQGGETQYF.